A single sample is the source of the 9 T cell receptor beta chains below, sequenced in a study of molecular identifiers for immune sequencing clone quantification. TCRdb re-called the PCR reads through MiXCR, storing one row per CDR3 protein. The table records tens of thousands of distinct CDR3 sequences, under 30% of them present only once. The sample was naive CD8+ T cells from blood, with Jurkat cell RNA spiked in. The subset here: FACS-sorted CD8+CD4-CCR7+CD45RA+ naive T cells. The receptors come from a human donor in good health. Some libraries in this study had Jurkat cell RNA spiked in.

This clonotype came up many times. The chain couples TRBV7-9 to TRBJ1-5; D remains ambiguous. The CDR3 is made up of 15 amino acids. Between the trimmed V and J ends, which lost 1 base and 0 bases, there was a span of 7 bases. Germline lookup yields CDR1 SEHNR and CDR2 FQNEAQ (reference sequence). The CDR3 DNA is TGTGCCAGCAGCTTAGAACAGTCTAGCAATCAGCCCCAGCATTTT. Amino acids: CASSLEQSSNQPQHF. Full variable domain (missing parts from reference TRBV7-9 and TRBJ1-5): DTGVSQNPRHKITKRGQNVTFRCDPISEHNRLYWYRQTLGQGPEFLTYFQNEAQLEKSRLLSDRFSAERPKGSFSTLEIQRTEQGDSAMYLCASSLEQSSNQPQHFGDGTRLSIL.

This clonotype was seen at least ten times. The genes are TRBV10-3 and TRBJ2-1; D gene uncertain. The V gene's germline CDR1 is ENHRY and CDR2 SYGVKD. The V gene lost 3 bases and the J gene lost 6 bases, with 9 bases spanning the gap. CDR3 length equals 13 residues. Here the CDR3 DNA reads TGTGCCATCAGTGAATCTAGTTTCAATGAGCAGTTCTTC. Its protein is CAISESSFNEQFF.

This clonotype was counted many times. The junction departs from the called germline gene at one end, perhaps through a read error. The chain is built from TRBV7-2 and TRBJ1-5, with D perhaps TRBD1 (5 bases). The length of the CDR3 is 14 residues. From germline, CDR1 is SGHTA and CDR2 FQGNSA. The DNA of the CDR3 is TGTGCCAGCAGCTTTGGGGGTAGCTATCAGCCCCAGCATTTT. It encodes CASSFGGSYQPQHF. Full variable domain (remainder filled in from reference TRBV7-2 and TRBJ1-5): GAGVSQSPSNKVTEKGKDVELRCDPISGHTALYWYRQSLGQGLEFLIYFQGNSAPDKSGLPSDRFSAERTGGSVSTLTIQRTQQEDSAVYLCASSFGGSYQPQHFGDGTRLSIL.

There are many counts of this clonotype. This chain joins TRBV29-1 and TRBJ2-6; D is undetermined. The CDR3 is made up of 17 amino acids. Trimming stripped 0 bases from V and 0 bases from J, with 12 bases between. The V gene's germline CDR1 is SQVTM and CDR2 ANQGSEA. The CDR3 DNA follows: TGCAGCGTTGAAGACCCTTATACACCCTCTGGGGCCAACGTCCTGACTTTC. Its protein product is CSVEDPYTPSGANVLTF.

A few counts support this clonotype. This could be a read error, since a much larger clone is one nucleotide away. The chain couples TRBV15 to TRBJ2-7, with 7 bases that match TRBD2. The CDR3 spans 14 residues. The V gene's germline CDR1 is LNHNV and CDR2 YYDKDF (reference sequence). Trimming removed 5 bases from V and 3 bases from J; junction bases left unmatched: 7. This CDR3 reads CATSSSPGGYEQYF. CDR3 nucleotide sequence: TGTGCCACCAGCTCCTCACCGGGGGGCTACGAGCAGTACTTC.

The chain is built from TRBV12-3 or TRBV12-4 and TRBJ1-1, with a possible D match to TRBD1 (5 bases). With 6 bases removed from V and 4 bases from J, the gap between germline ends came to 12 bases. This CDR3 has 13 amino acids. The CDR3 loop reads CASRCRVTTEAFF. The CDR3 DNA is TGTGCCAGCAGGTGCAGGGTGACCACTGAAGCTTTCTTT.

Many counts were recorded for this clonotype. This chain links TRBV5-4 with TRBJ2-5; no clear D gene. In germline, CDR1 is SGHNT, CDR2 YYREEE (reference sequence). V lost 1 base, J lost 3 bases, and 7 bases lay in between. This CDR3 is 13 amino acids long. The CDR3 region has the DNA TGTGCCAGCAGCTTGATGGCGGAAGAGACCCAGTACTTC. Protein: CASSLMAEETQYF.

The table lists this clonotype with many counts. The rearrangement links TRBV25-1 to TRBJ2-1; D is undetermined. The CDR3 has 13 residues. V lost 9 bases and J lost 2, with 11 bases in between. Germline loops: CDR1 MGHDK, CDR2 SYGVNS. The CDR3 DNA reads TGTGCCAGTCAACATAAGACCTACAATGAGCAGTTCTTC. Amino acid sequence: CASQHKTYNEQFF.

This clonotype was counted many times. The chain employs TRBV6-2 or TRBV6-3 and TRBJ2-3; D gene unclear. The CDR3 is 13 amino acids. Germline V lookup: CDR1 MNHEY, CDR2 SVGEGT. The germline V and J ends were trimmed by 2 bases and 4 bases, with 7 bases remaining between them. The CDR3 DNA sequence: TGTGCCAGCAGTTACGGCGTCCCAGATACGCAGTATTTT. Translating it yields CASSYGVPDTQYF.